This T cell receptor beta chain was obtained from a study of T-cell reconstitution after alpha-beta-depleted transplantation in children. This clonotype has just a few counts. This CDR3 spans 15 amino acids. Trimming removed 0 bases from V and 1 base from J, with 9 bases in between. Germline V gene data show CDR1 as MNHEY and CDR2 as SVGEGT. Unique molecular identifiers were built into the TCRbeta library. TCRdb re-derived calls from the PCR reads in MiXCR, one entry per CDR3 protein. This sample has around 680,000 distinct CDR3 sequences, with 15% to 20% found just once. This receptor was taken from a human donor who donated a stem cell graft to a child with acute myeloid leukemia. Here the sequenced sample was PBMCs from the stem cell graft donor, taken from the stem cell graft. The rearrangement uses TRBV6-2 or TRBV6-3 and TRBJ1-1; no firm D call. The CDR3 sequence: CASSYSMSPNTEAFF. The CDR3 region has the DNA TGTGCCAGCAGTTACTCGATGAGCCCGAACACTGAAGCTTTCTTT.